The clone carrying this TCR beta chain has just one count. The data were taken from a study of blood T cell repertoires in COVID-19. Across the study: Some COVID-19 samples were acute and others convalescent; all came from the United States, Italy and Spain. T cells, B-cell-depleted T cells, or PBMCs provided the cDNA or gDNA that served as material.

V trimming: 0 bases; J trimming: 6 bases; junction bases outside the gene matches: 8. CDR1 is SGDLS and CDR2 is YYNGEE in the germline V gene. This CDR3 is 15 amino acids long. Sequenced by immunoSEQ multiplex PCR; TCRdb stores in-frame clones only, minus some. The sample contains some 280,000 clones, 86% of which appear only once. The receptor was derived from a woman aged 25 to 39 with active or convalescent COVID-19. The sequenced sample was peripheral blood. V and J are TRBV9 and TRBJ1-2, with 7 positions matching TRBD1. CDR3 in DNA: TGTGCCAGCAGCGTAGATGACAGAGGGGGCAATGGCTACACCTTC. Translation gives CASSVDDRGGNGYTF.